The 3 T cell receptor beta chains reported below all come from one sample, sequenced in a study of blood T cell repertoires in COVID-19 (dated by TCRdb to 2019 to 2021). The library relied on the immunoSEQ multiplex PCR assay. TCRdb limited this immuneACCESS table to in-frame rearrangements with V and J called. A share of clones is missing; checked studies link under half to unresolved V genes, and the rest is unexplained. For this sample the table gives 80,000 or so clones, of which 88% were detected only once. The ten largest clonotypes hold approximately 9.1% of the sample. Sequencing input: peripheral blood. The source is a human donor in a cohort sampled during active COVID-19.

V gene TRBV5-1 combines with J gene TRBJ2-5, with 9 positions matching TRBD2. This CDR3 has 17 amino acids. V gave up 2 bases and J gave up 0 bases; unmatched junction bases: 8. Looked up from germline, CDR1 is SGHRS and CDR2 is YFSETQ. The CDR3 protein is CASSFRLAEINQETQYF. CDR3 in DNA: TGCGCCAGCAGCTTTAGACTAGCGGAAATTAACCAAGAGACCCAGTACTTC.

The J gene is TRBJ2-5, the V gene TRBV5-6; D gene ambiguous. This CDR3 is built from 13 residues. Trimming stripped 0 bases from V and 1 base from J, with 4 bases between. The germline gives CDR1 SGHDT, CDR2 YYEEEE. The CDR3 here is CASSLARQETQYF. The CDR3 bases are TGTGCCAGCAGCTTGGCCCGCCAAGAGACCCAGTACTTC.

The chain recombines TRBV2 with TRBJ1-2, with no clear D. Deletions cut 5 bases from V and 8 bases from J, with 15 bases between. From germline, CDR1 is SNHLY and CDR2 FYNNEI. This CDR3 has 13 amino acids. Here the CDR3 reads CASSTMVDGGYTF. The CDR3 coding sequence is TGTGCCAGCAGTACGATGGTAGACGGGGGCTACACCTTC.